This T cell receptor (beta chain) came from a study of blood T cell repertoires in COVID-19. At the level of the study: From T cells, B-cell-depleted T cells, or PBMCs came the material, which was cDNA or gDNA.

Trimming removed 0 bases from V and 5 bases from J, with 13 bases in between. This CDR3 is built from 15 residues. Germline V gene sequence: CDR1 LGHNA, CDR2 YNFKEQ. As originally analysed: Amplification from reference gene primers served as the basis for estimated nucleated cell counts. Clones were read by immunoSEQ multiplex PCR, and TCRdb kept only the in-frame ones, dropping some. V and J calls and clone size are as listed in that table; D and trimming were resolved from the DNA. The table lists approximately 190,000 clones, over 80% of them singletons. This clonotype originated in a woman under 40 who had been exposed to COVID-19. The chain employs TRBV4-2 and TRBJ1-1, with D perhaps TRBD1 (6 bases). The specimen sequenced was PBMCs or T cells enriched from blood (not recorded which). CDR3 nucleotide sequence: TGTGCCAGCAGCCAAGATGTGGGGGGGCAAACTGAAGCTTTCTTT. Its translation: CASSQDVGGQTEAFF.